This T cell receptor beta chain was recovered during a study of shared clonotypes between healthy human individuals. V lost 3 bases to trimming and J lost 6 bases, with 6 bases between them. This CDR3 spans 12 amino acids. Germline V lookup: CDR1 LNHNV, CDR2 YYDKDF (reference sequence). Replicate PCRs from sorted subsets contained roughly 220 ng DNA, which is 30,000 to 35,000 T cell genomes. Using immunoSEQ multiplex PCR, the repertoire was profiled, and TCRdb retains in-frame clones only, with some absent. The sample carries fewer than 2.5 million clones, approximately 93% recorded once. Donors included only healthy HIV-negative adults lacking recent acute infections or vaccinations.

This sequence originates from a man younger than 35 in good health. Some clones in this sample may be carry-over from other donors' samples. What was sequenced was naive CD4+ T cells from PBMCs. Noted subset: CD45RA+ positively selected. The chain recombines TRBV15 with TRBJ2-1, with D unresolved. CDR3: CATSRTFNEQFF. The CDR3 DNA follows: TGTGCCACCAGCAGGACTTTCAATGAGCAGTTCTTC.